This T cell receptor (beta chain) was identified in a study of long-term antiretroviral therapy in people with HIV. General study points: Transplant donor controls retained higher diversity, though diversity increased after ART. Regardless of time point, clones expanded before ART dominated the repertoire.

Running of the v3.0 immunoSEQ assay took place at survey level. TCRdb keeps only in-frame clones here, not all; method: immunoSEQ multiplex PCR. The table shows 30,000 or so clones, with roughly 90% occurring only once. Clinicians in the United States treated all participants with HIV. Every specimen held between about 0.9-10 million cryopreserved PBMC. These were thawed and washed before DNA extraction. CDR3 size: 13 residues. The V end was cut by 5 bases, the J end by 5 bases, with 9 bases between. Germline V gene sequence: CDR1 SGHNT, CDR2 YENEEA. As regards this clone: Antigen unknown.

The starting material was unsorted PBMCs, obtained 0.5 years after starting antiretroviral therapy. This sequence originates from a woman aged 18 to 35 with HIV. The genes are TRBV11-3 and TRBJ2-2, with D perhaps matching TRBD2 (6 bases). CDR3 region: CASSDGTTGELFF. In DNA, the CDR3 is TGTGCCAGCAGCGACGGGACTACCGGGGAGCTGTTTTTT.